A selection of T cell receptor beta chains follows, all from one sample in a study of cytomegalovirus exposure and HLA in healthy donors. Profiled with immunoSEQ multiplex PCR; TCRdb holds only in-frame clones, not every one. The sample has 90,000 to 150,000 clones, about nine tenths seen once. Material: PBMCs. Receptors originate from a young man in good health and CMV-seropositive. CDR3s include the opening cysteine and the closing phenylalanine or tryptophan.

j_gene | v_gene | CDR3aa
TRBJ1-2 | TRBV18 | CASSPSGDGYTF
TRBJ2-7 | TRBV5-8 | CASSAGGGLYF
TRBJ1-1 | TRBV11-2 | CASSLERSGEAFF
TRBJ1-6 | TRBV27 | CASRSGQESKYSPLHF
TRBJ2-1 | TRBV2 | CASTGGTVTYNEQFF
TRBJ1-1 | TRBV7-9 | CASSRTHEAFF
TRBJ1-2 | TRBV5-4 | CASSSTGNYGYTF
TRBJ2-2 | TRBV25-1 | CASSEGGEELFF
TRBJ2-2 | TRBV6-4 | CASSATGTGELFF
TRBJ2-3 | TRBV29-1 | CSADSPTGGELDTQYF
TRBJ1-4 | TRBV28 | CAIARASEKLFF
TRBJ1-1 | TRBV29-1 | CSGGQGGTEAFF
TRBJ2-3 | TRBV7-9 | CASSVQKNTDTQYF
TRBJ1-5 | TRBV27 | CASSQGTGGSNQPQHF
TRBJ2-5 | TRBV11-2 | CASSSRTGQETQYF
TRBJ1-3 | TRBV7-9 | CASSLDRGSGNTIYF
TRBJ2-3 | TRBV27 | CASRGLAGASTDTQYF
TRBJ2-3 | TRBV10-1 | CASSDAGGTDTQYF
TRBJ2-7 | TRBV7-9 | CASSLRQGEHYEQYF
TRBJ1-2 | TRBV14 | CASSQDRWGRGGDGYTF
TRBJ1-1 | TRBV18 | CASSHRNTEAFF
TRBJ1-1 | TRBV15 | CATRSLVAGGHRNTEAFF
TRBJ2-1 | TRBV5-6 | CASSLLDSSRYNEQFF
TRBJ1-1 | TRBV21-1 | CASSTGAKGQGLNTEAFF
TRBJ1-5 | TRBV2 | CASSNLQSQHF
TRBJ2-2 | TRBV6-1 | CASRGEGNTGELFF
TRBJ2-2 | TRBV7-9 | CASTPGTGDTGELFF